The 20 T cell receptor beta chains in this list originate from one sample, sequenced in a study of response to subunit inactivated influenza vaccine. One entry per CDR3 protein results from TCRdb running MiXCR on the RT-PCR reads. Of about 500,000 distinct CDR3 sequences in the sample, 15% to 20% were seen once. The material was CD4+ T cells sorted from PBMCs, obtained 23 to 25 months after vaccination. Receptors originate from a man aged 50 to 69 who received an inactivated influenza vaccine.

In this sample, this clonotype turned up a few times. V gene TRBV9 combines with J gene TRBJ1-6; TRBD1 matches at 8 bases. This CDR3 has 16 residues. Germline V gene lookup returns CDR1 SGDLS and CDR2 YYNGEE. Germline trimming cut 0 bases from V and 4 bases from J; bases unmatched to any gene: 3. The CDR3 DNA sequence: TGTGCCAGCAGCGTAGGTGGGGACAGGTATAATTCACCCCTCCACTTT. Residues: CASSVGGDRYNSPLHF.

The V gene is TRBV5-1, the J gene TRBJ1-2, with 8 positions matching TRBD1. This CDR3 comprises 17 residues. From germline, CDR1 is SGHRS and CDR2 YFSETQ. V lost 4 bases and J lost 3; bases outside the gene matches: 14. CDR3 sequence: CASSLGLRDRSDYGYTF. DNA of the CDR3: TGCGCCAGCAGCCTCGGACTCCGGGACAGGTCAGACTATGGCTACACCTTC.

In nucleotides, the CDR3 is TGTGCCAGCAGCTTGGCGGGGGCGAGGAACACCGGGGAGCTGTTTTTT. Translation gives CASSLAGARNTGELFF. This chain uses TRBV5-6 with TRBJ2-2; either TRBD1 or TRBD2 may fit D (6 bases each). Trimming took 0 bases from V and 1 from J, leaving 10 bases between them. The CDR3 totals 16 residues. CDR1 is SGHDT, CDR2 YYEEEE, per germline.

The sample holds many counts of this clonotype. The chain is built from TRBV24-1 and TRBJ2-1, with TRBD1 matching over 7 bases. The germline V gene has CDR1 KGHDR and CDR2 SFDVKD. The CDR3 covers 14 residues. The ends lost 4 bases at V and 7 bases at J; junction bases unmatched: 6. The CDR3 region has the DNA TGTGCCACCAGTGACACGGGACAGAGGAATGAGCAGTTCTTC. Protein: CATSDTGQRNEQFF.

This clonotype was seen a few times. This chain connects TRBV24-1 to TRBJ1-5, with D perhaps TRBD1 (6 bases). Germline V gene lookup returns CDR1 KGHDR and CDR2 SFDVKD. This CDR3 region has 15 residues. The V gene lost 5 bases and the J gene lost 2 bases, with 12 bases spanning the gap. The CDR3 DNA follows: TGTGCCACCAGTGCAGGCGGGGGCGGCAATCAGCCCCAGCATTTT. It translates to CATSAGGGGNQPQHF.

This clonotype was counted at least ten times. The chain couples TRBV7-8 to TRBJ2-2; D gene ambiguous. The ends were cut back, 2 bases at V and 2 bases at J, with 15 bases in the middle. This CDR3 has 17 residues. CDR1 and CDR2 from the germline V gene are SGHVS and FQNEAQ. The CDR3 sequence is CASSLRVGQLNTGELFF. In nucleotides, the CDR3 is TGTGCCAGCAGCTTAAGAGTCGGGCAGCTCAACACCGGGGAGCTGTTTTTT.

The chain employs TRBV7-6 and TRBJ1-5; D gene uncertain. Germline-derived CDR1 and CDR2 are SGHVS and FNYEAQ. V was shortened by 5 bases and J by 4 bases, with 21 bases between the two germline ends. The CDR3 has 17 residues. CDR3 DNA: TGTGCCAGCAGCCCTCTTCCCGGAGCGTTACAAAATCAGCCCCAGCATTTT. It codes for CASSPLPGALQNQPQHF.

The chain's CDR3 is CSARVRGQSYNSPLHF. The CDR3 nucleotides read TGCAGTGCTAGAGTGAGGGGGCAATCCTATAATTCACCCCTCCACTTT. The rearrangement links TRBV20-1 to TRBJ1-6; 7 bases line up with TRBD1. With 1 base clipped from V and 1 base from J, the junction kept 4 bases outside the gene matches. The germline V gene has CDR1 DFQATT and CDR2 SNEGSKA (reference sequence). The CDR3 sequence is 16 residues long.

At least ten counts were recorded for this clonotype. This rearrangement joins TRBV4-1 to TRBJ2-2, with 9 bases lining up with TRBD2. Trimming at V came to 1 base and at J to 2 bases, leaving 8 bases not matched to a gene. The CDR3 loop spans 18 amino acids. Germline CDR1 is MGHRA and CDR2 is YSYEKL. The CDR3 sequence is CASSQASGSGGNTGELFF. In DNA, the CDR3 is TGCGCCAGCAGCCAAGCGTCGGGTAGCGGGGGAAACACCGGGGAGCTGTTTTTT.

This clonotype showed up many times. This chain joins TRBV4-1 and TRBJ2-3; no clear D. The CDR3 totals 15 residues. V lost 0 bases, J lost 0 bases, and 7 bases lay in between. Germline-derived CDR1 and CDR2 are MGHRA and YSYEKL. The CDR3 nucleotides are TGCGCCAGCAGCCAAGATTGGACCAGCACAGATACGCAGTATTTT. Its translation is CASSQDWTSTDTQYF.

This clonotype was seen only a few times. One end of the junction does not line up with germline, which may come from a read error. The V gene is TRBV7-7, the J gene TRBJ1-4, with TRBD1 matching 11 bases. The CDR3 totals 15 residues. Germline CDR1 and CDR2: SSHAT and FNYEAQ (reference sequence). The chain's CDR3 is CASSSGQGAGEKLFF. CDR3 sequence (DNA): TGTGCTAGCAGCTCCGGACAGGGGGCAGGGGAAAAACTGTTTTTT.

This clonotype was detected many times. The V call is TRBV4-3, the J call TRBJ1-6; 9 bases are shared with TRBD1. The junction had 18 bases not matched to a gene; V was cut back by 0 bases and J by 0 bases. There are 23 residues in the CDR3. The germline CDR1 and CDR2 sequences are LGHNA and YSLEER. This CDR3 is CASSQDRRQGVPRGSSYNSPLHF. In nucleotides, the CDR3 is TGCGCCAGCAGCCAAGATAGGAGACAGGGGGTGCCGAGAGGGAGCTCCTATAATTCACCCCTCCACTTT.

V and J are TRBV5-5 and TRBJ2-7; the D gene is possibly TRBD2 (6 bases). The CDR3 is 14 amino acids. The V gene's germline CDR1 is SGHKS and CDR2 YYEKEE (reference sequence). Between the trimmed V and J ends, which lost 4 bases and 0 bases, there was a span of 11 bases. The CDR3, as DNA: TGTGCCAGCAGCCCGGGGGTGGTCTCCTACGAGCAGTACTTC. Translating gives CASSPGVVSYEQYF.

The chain couples TRBV4-3 to TRBJ2-1; TRBD2 agrees at 7 bases. The junction had 7 bases not matched to a gene; V was cut back by 1 base and J by 7 bases. The CDR3 has 15 residues. CDR1 and CDR2 from the germline V gene are LGHNA and YSLEER. This CDR3 is CASSQAGGPLNEQFF. CDR3 coding DNA: TGCGCCAGCAGCCAAGCGGGGGGACCTTTGAATGAGCAGTTCTTC.

This clonotype was found many times. V usage is TRBV20-1 and J usage is TRBJ1-1; D might be TRBD1 (5 bases). The CDR3 contains 11 residues. V lost 2 bases and J lost 6, with 7 bases in between. Germline CDR1 and CDR2: DFQATT and SNEGSKA (reference sequence). The CDR3 protein is CSARPGPEAFF. For the CDR3, the DNA is TGCAGTGCTAGACCGGGGCCTGAAGCTTTCTTT.

J is TRBJ2-3 and V is TRBV6-2 or TRBV6-3, with a possible D match to TRBD2 (6 bases). Trimming removed 7 bases at V and 5 bases at J, with 10 bases between. Germline loops: CDR1 MNHEY, CDR2 SVGEGT. The length of the CDR3 is 12 residues. The CDR3 loop is CASTNGGDTQYF. CDR3 nucleotides: TGTGCCAGCACTAACGGGGGAGATACGCAGTATTTT.

The chain recombines TRBV3-1 with TRBJ1-3; TRBD1 might be the D (5 bases). CDR1 is LGHDT, CDR2 YNNKEL, per germline (reference sequence). This CDR3 has 14 residues. V lost 4 bases and J lost 4, with 11 bases in between. CDR3 sequence: CASSRGQGGNTIYF. Written as DNA, the CDR3 is TGTGCCAGCAGCCGCGGCCAGGGCGGAAACACCATATATTTT.

This clonotype was observed a handful of times. V usage is TRBV20-1 and J usage is TRBJ1-5, with D maybe TRBD1 (6 bases). This CDR3 comprises 16 residues. CDR1 is DFQATT and CDR2 is SNEGSKA in the germline V gene (reference sequence). V was clipped by 3 bases and J by 1 base, with 16 bases between them. The CDR3 bases are TGCAGTGCTAGGACTACAGGGTCGGGCAGCAATCAGCCCCAGCATTTT. Its translation: CSARTTGSGSNQPQHF.

The chain has TRBV3-1 and TRBJ1-4; 9 positions match TRBD1. The CDR3 extends over 15 amino acids. Germline-derived CDR1 and CDR2 are LGHDT and YNNKEL (reference sequence). Trimming removed 4 bases from V and 4 bases from J; junction bases left unmatched: 4. CDR3 sequence: CASSRWTGDNEKLFF. The CDR3 DNA follows: TGTGCCAGCAGCCGGTGGACAGGGGATAATGAAAAACTGTTTTTT.

This clonotype was counted only a few times. The chain is built from TRBV6-1 and TRBJ2-2, with 10 bases that match TRBD2. The germline V gene encodes CDR1 MNHNS and CDR2 SASEGT. Unmatched junction bases numbered 2, after V lost 6 bases and J lost 1 base. The CDR3 is made up of 15 amino acids. The CDR3 DNA sequence: TGTGCCAGCAGGGCTAGCGGGGGGAACACCGGGGAGCTGTTTTTT. This sequence encodes CASRASGGNTGELFF.